This TCR beta chain was sequenced for a study of control samples from healthy donors and cancer patients (dated by TCRdb to 2018 to 2021). As for this clone: This clone's antigen is unknown. The sample holds no much larger clone one base away, and base qualities are not on file.

The CDR3 holds 15 amino acids from the cysteine to the phenylalanine. Solely the CDR3 DNA is kept, with 45 bases framed from the first base. Per the germline V gene, SGHTA is the CDR1 and FQGNSA is the CDR2. The V end loses 4 bases and the J end loses 1 base, and a stretch of 11 bases separates them. Libraries were made using the immunoSEQ multiplex PCR assay. The clones in this table, taken by TCRdb from immuneACCESS, are in-frame only. Not every clone is retained; where verified, under half of the shortfall comes from an unresolved V gene, and the cause of the rest is unknown. The sample table contains about 110,000 clones; only one count was recorded for approximately 84% of them. Of the sample, under 8.5% falls within the top ten clones.

The sequenced sample consisted of blood. The sequence was collected from a man aged 18 to 30 in good health. The rearrangement combines TRBV7-2 with TRBJ2-1; the D gene is perhaps TRBD2, on 6 matching bases. CDR3 loop: CASSSGTGSYNEQFF. The nucleotides read TGTGCCAGCAGCTCCGGGACTGGATCCTACAATGAGCAGTTCTTC. The CDR3 plus the reference TRBV7-2 and TRBJ2-1 genes for the other parts give the full variable domain: GAGVSQSPSNKVTEKGKDVELRCDPISGHTALYWYRQSLGQGLEFLIYFQGNSAPDKSGLPSDRFSAERTGGSVSTLTIQRTQQEDSAVYLCASSSGTGSYNEQFFGPGTRLTVL.